This TCR beta chain was obtained from a study of Ad26.COV2.S vaccination and SARS-CoV-2 variants. General study points: Measurement of non-spike TCR breadth gave similar results in vaccine and placebo recipients.

Using immunoSEQ multiplex PCR, the repertoire was profiled, and TCRdb retains in-frame clones only, with some absent. The sample carries a few hundred thousand clones, around 92% recorded once. The treatment: roughly 18 received Ad26.COV2.S at low or high dose, single or two shots; a few received placebo; per-sample allocation not given. Each sample was drawn 63 days after the first injection (of vaccine or placebo). The CDR3 has 14 residues. Germline V gene data show CDR1 as LGHNA and CDR2 as YSLEER. J lost 1 base, V lost 2 bases, and 1 base had no gene match. Details on this clone: What it binds is unknown.

This material consisted of peripheral blood, taken in a trial of Ad26.COV2.S vaccine versus placebo. The source is a person between 18 and 59 years old who received the Ad26.COV2.S COVID-19 vaccine or a placebo. The chain combines TRBV4-3 with TRBJ1-1; 7 nucleotides agree with TRBD1. The CDR3 DNA reads as TGCGCCAGCAGCCAATGGACAGGGAACACTGAAGCTTTCTTT. Protein product: CASSQWTGNTEAFF.